This T cell receptor beta chain was sequenced in a study of cytomegalovirus exposure and HLA in healthy donors. Overall study: Of the donors genotyped, about 410 in all, around 76% fell in the Caucasian-associated ancestry cluster. Notes on the study in general: V- and J-gene trimming in TCR beta was tied to a missense DCLRE1C variant by an analysis performed later.

The donors were healthy bone marrow donors. The CDR3 contains 15 residues. The ends were cut back, 7 bases at V and 1 base at J, with 14 bases in the middle. The germline CDR1 and CDR2 sequences are MNHEY and SVGAGI. Both 60 Vbeta primers and 13 Jbeta primers went into the PCR. TCRdb keeps only in-frame clones here, not all; method: immunoSEQ multiplex PCR. The data hold under 70,000 clones, with around 77% observed a single time. On this clone: Antigen specificity is unknown.

The TCR was taken from a male donor in good health and CMV-seropositive. J is TRBJ1-3 and V is TRBV6-5; D may be TRBD1 (5 bases). The specimen sequenced was PBMCs. As DNA, the CDR3 is TGTGCCAGCACCTTTGCGGGGGGTTCTGGAAACACCATATATTTT. Translating gives CASTFAGGSGNTIYF.